This TCR beta chain came from a study of blood T cell repertoires in COVID-19 (dated by TCRdb to 2018 to 2021). As for the study more broadly: Samples covering the acute and convalescent phases of COVID-19 were provided by collaborators in the United States, Italy and Spain. The samples were drawn from two sources: the first 160 participants of the ongoing ImmuneRACE study, and 1,200 or so subjects contributed by 6 global collaborators. Where HLA class I and class II types were available, the types were taken from metadata supplied by the sample provider, not from assay-based typing. The repertoires were released in a freely available public database intended as a resource for research on the immune response to SARS-CoV-2. The sample metadata nearly always contained a de-identified subject ID, COVID-19 status, age in years and sex. The material from the prospective study consisted of cDNA or gDNA derived from T cells, B-cell-depleted T cells, or PBMCs. Subjects who had been exposed to COVID-19, were actively infected with it, or had recovered from it provided the deeply sampled blood TCRbeta repertoires that made up the dataset. Paper-wide results and their limitations: Clinical and demographic metadata were provided uncurated, with the amount varying by source and participant.

On this clone itself: Its cognate antigen has yet to be identified. Base quality data are lacking; no much larger clone is found one base away.

At one collaborating source in Seattle, patients were enrolled during active infection and were followed longitudinally through the course of disease. Whole blood was collected in K2EDTA tubes by collaborating institutions according to the institutions' own protocols. For TCRbeta analysis, collaborators shipped samples as frozen whole blood, isolated PBMCs, or DNA extracted from either of those sample types. There are 14 amino acids in the CDR3, from cysteine to phenylalanine inclusive. The DNA shown is the 42-base CDR3, in frame from base 1. The germline V gene (reference sequence) supplies CDR1 SGHAT and CDR2 FQDESV. The V end loses 3 bases and the J end loses 0 bases, and a stretch of 8 bases separates them. TCRbeta CDR3 regions were amplified from genomic DNA by means of the immunoSEQ Assay, a bias-controlled multiplex PCR. The original methods were these. Nucleated cell counts per sample were estimated from amplification of reference gene primers within the assay. To quantify the absolute abundance of each unique TCRbeta CDR3 rearrangement, sequence reads were collapsed and filtered. For each sample, productive Simpson clonality was calculated as the square root of Simpson's diversity index over productive rearrangements. TCRdb provides this immuneACCESS table in a form limited to in-frame rearrangements. Some clones are lacking; in checked studies, under half of them reflect an unresolved V gene, and why the rest are absent is not known. The DNA gave D and trimming, while V, J and clone size come from that table. The table for this sample lists 200,000 to 250,000 clones; 65% to 90% of them were counted only once. More than 2% of the sample belongs to the ten largest clones.

The chain couples TRBV11-1 to TRBJ1-1; a confident D gene designation cannot be given. Sequences were obtained from peripheral blood. This TCR was sampled from a woman in her seventies with COVID-19, enrolled during active disease. The base sequence is TGTGCCAGCAGCTTCACAGATCTGAACACTGAAGCTTTCTTT. This gives the protein CASSFTDLNTEAFF.